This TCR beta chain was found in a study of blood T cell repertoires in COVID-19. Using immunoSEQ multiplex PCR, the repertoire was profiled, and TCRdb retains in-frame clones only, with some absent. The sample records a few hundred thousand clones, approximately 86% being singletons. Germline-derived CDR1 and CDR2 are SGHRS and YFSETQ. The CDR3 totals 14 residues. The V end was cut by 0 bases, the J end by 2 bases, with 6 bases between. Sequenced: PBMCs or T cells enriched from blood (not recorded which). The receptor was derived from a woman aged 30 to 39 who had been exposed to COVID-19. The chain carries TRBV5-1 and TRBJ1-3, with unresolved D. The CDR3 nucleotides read TGCGCCAGCAGCTTGGGGGCCACTGGAAACACCATATATTTT. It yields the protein CASSLGATGNTIYF.